One and the same sample provided the 2 T cell receptor beta chains below, sequenced in a study of post-analysis software for immune sequencing data. These receptors' antigens are unknown. TCR beta cDNA libraries had unique molecular identifiers. TCRdb re-called the PCR reads through MiXCR, storing one row per CDR3 protein. The table lists about 560,000 distinct CDR3 sequences, about 40% of them singletons. Findings of the study overall: The study found TRBV5-6, TRBV5-1 and TRBV20-1 among a handful of TRBV segments more frequent in patients than controls.

The sample taken for sequencing was blood. Every receptor here comes from a girl aged 5-17 years with multiple sclerosis.

This clonotype was seen a few times. This chain links TRBV12-3 or TRBV12-4 with TRBJ1-1, with D possibly being TRBD1 (5 bases). The CDR3 is made up of 12 amino acids. CDR3 DNA: TGTGCAACGAGACAGATGAACACTGAAGCTTTCTTT. Protein product: CATRQMNTEAFF.

The J gene is TRBJ1-6, the V gene TRBV6-2 or TRBV6-3; no clear D gene. CDR1 is MNHEY and CDR2 is SVGEGT in the germline V gene. V gave up 4 bases and J gave up 0 bases, with 13 bases separating them. The CDR3 is 17 residues long. CDR3 sequence (DNA): TGTGCCAGCAGTTGGTTCCGTGGGAGCTCCTATAATTCACCCCTCCACTTT. This encodes CASSWFRGSSYNSPLHF.